This TCR beta chain derives from a study of neurological immune-mediated disorders. Whole-study findings and limits: Among expanded clones, no CDR3 amino acid sequences were shared across subjects, a pattern suggesting private repertoires in all groups.

The authors produced cDNA by 5'RACE using 10-nucleotide random UMIs. TCRdb fed the 5' RACE reads into MiXCR, producing one record per CDR3 protein. Here the sample spans tens of thousands of distinct CDR3 sequences, roughly 10% being singletons. The time point is: longitudinal time-point 1 (baseline). Germline CDR1 MNHEY, CDR2 SMNVEV (reference sequence). V shed 0 bases and J 3 bases; nucleotides not matched to a gene: 7. The CDR3 loop spans 16 amino acids. This clonotype was seen repeatedly, ten times or more. The antigen is undetermined. Input material: PBMCs. The rearrangement links TRBV27 to TRBJ2-7, with 8 bases aligning to TRBD2. The sequence came from a male donor with HTLV-1-associated myelopathy (HAM/TSP). Here the CDR3 reads CASSLSSGGTIYEQYF. DNA for the CDR3: TGTGCCAGCAGTTTATCCAGCGGGGGCACAATCTACGAGCAGTACTTC.